This TCR beta chain is from a study of blood T cell repertoires in COVID-19. Overall study: From the United States, Italy and Spain came samples of acute and convalescent COVID-19.

The authors' processing: By means of reference gene primer amplification, nucleated cell counts were estimated. Profiled with immunoSEQ multiplex PCR; TCRdb holds only in-frame clones, not every one. The DNA gave D and trimming, while V, J and clone size come from that table. The sample lists about 220,000 clones, 88% occurring once. The participants were between about 18 and 95 years old and came from about two dozen US areas. The study assigned cohorts using participant-reported clinical history. The sample was PBMCs or T cells enriched from blood (not recorded which). The sequence came from a woman aged 25 to 45 who had recovered from COVID-19.

The CDR3 coding sequence is TGTGCCAGCAGCCATATAGATCGAGCGGAGAGCTCCTACGAGCAGTACTTC. It yields the protein CASSHIDRAESSYEQYF. The chain joins TRBV5-6 to TRBJ2-7; tentative D call: TRBD2 (5 bases). CDR3 length equals 17 residues. Germline-derived CDR1 and CDR2 are SGHDT and YYEEEE. Trimming stripped 4 bases from V and 0 bases from J, with 20 bases between.